The table lists the clone carrying this T cell receptor beta chain with a few counts. Antigen specificity is unknown. These data come from a study of beta chain features in type 1 diabetes. Sorting based on CD45RO/CCR7/CD25/CD127/CD95/CD27 separated CD4+ naive, central memory, regulatory and stem cell-like memory cells. Study-wide results and caveats: TCRB CDR3s from Type 1 diabetes patients were moderately but significantly shorter in all four CD4+ subsets.

Sequenced material consisted of expressed TCRB transcripts (all of the isolated RNA was reverse transcribed). Method: immunoSEQ multiplex PCR; TCRdb's copy keeps in-frame clones and lacks some. The profile shows 300,000 or so clones, around 8.5% of them singletons. The CDR3 is made up of 16 amino acids. The V gene lost 5 bases and the J gene lost 8 bases, with 22 bases spanning the gap. Germline CDR1 SGHVS, CDR2 FNYEAQ. The receptor was isolated from a man between 25 and 39 years old with type 1 diabetes. Material for sequencing was central memory CD4+ T cells from blood. The chain links TRBV7-6 to TRBJ2-1; TRBD2 is a possible D gene (6 bases). The CDR3, as DNA: TGTGCCAGCAGCGGGGGGAAAGGTGTGGGTGAGGATGAGCAGTTCTTC. Translating gives CASSGGKGVGEDEQFF.